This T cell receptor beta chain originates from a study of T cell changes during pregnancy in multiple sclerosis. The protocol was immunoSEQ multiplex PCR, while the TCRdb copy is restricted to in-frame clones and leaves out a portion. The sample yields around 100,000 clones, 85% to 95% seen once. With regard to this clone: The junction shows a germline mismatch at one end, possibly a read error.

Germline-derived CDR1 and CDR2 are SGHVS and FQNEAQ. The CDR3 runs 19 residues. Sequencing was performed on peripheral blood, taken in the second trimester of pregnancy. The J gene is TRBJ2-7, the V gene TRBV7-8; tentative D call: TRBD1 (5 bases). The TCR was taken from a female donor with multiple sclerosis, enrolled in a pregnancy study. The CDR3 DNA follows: TGTGCCAGCAGCTTAAGGGCAGGGTTTTTTGCTATTCCCGATTCTTATACGTTCTTC. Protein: CASSLRAGFFAIPDSYTFF.